This T cell receptor beta chain was observed in a study of vaccination effects on CD4 cells after COVID-19. Culture proceeded for approximately 10 days, and CD4+ T cells were then isolated. Nobody among the vaccine recipients had prior SARS-CoV-2 infection (nucleocapsid antibodies were negative). CDR1 MDHEN and CDR2 SYDVKM come from the germline V gene. Trimming cost V 7 bases and J 4 bases; bases outside gene matches: 10. The CDR3 loop spans 14 amino acids. Sequencing was performed with immunoSEQ multiplex PCR; in TCRdb, only in-frame clones are kept and a portion is missing. Of 50,000 or so clones in the sample, 67% were seen once. Comment on this clone: The antigen is unknown.

The starting material was CD4+ T cells from PBMCs cultured without peptide, obtained before COVID-19 vaccination. The clonotype comes from a human donor who received a COVID-19 vaccine. This chain joins TRBV28 and TRBJ2-7; TRBD1 matches 7 bases. The CDR3 loop is CASNSVTGVYEQYF. The CDR3, as DNA: TGTGCCAGCAATAGTGTTACAGGGGTTTACGAGCAGTACTTC.